Presented here are 3 T cell receptor beta chains from one specimen sequenced in a study of T-cell reconstitution after alpha-beta-depleted transplantation in children. For TCRbeta, the library was prepared with unique molecular identifiers. TCRdb itself ran the PCR reads through MiXCR, one entry per CDR3 protein. The sample records 200,000 to 300,000 distinct CDR3 sequences, around 13% being singletons. Sample: PBMCs from the stem cell graft donor, taken from the stem cell graft. The receptor set was obtained from a human donor who donated a stem cell graft to a child with acute lymphoblastic leukemia.

This clonotype was seen at least ten times. This chain connects TRBV28 to TRBJ2-2; D is unclear. Trimming shortened V by 6 bases and J by 6 bases, and 8 bases separated the two germline ends. Looked up from germline, CDR1 is MDHEN and CDR2 is SYDVKM. The CDR3 is 12 amino acids. CDR3 in amino acids: CASSTRSGELFF. The CDR3 DNA reads as TGTGCCAGCAGCACCCGGTCCGGGGAGCTGTTTTTT.

This clonotype was detected ten times or more. This chain connects TRBV11-1 to TRBJ2-4; either TRBD1 or TRBD2 may supply D (5 bases each). CDR1 and CDR2 (germline): SGHAT, FQDESV (reference sequence). This CDR3 is built from 14 residues. V lost 5 bases, J lost 11 bases, and 19 bases lay in between. The DNA for the CDR3 is TGTGCCAGCAGCCCACGGGACGAGTCGCGTGTTCAGTACTTC. Its protein product is CASSPRDESRVQYF.

There are many counts of this clonotype. J is TRBJ2-1 and V is TRBV9, with D uncertain. Per germline, CDR1 SGDLS and CDR2 YYNGEE. Between the trimmed V and J ends, which lost 3 bases and 13 bases, there was a span of 11 bases. This CDR3 contains 11 residues. In DNA, the CDR3 is TGTGCCAGCAGCGAAGGGCTCTTACAGTTCTTC. Its protein is CASSEGLLQFF.